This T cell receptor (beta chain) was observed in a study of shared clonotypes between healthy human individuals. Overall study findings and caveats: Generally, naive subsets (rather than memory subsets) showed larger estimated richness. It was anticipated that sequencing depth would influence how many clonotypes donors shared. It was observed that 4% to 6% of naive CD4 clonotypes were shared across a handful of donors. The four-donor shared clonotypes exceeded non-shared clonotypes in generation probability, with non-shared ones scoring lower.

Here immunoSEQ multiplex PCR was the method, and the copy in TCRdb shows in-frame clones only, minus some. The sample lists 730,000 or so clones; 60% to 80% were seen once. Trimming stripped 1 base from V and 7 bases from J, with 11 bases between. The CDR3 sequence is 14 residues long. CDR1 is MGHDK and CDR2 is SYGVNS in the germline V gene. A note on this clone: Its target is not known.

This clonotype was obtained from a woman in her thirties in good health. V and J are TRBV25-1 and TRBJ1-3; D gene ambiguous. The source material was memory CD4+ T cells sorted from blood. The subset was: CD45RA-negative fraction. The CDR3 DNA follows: TGTGCCAGCAGTGAATCGGTTCCCAGGAACACCATATATTTT. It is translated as CASSESVPRNTIYF.